This entry lists 27 T cell receptor beta chains sequenced from one sample in a study of shared clonotypes between healthy human individuals. Method: immunoSEQ multiplex PCR; TCRdb's copy keeps in-frame clones and lacks some. Of over a million clones listed, about 70% are singletons. Sequencing input: memory CD4+ T cells sorted from blood. Subset meaning: CD45RA-negative fraction. These receptors all come from a man between 18 and 35 years old in good health.

This rearrangement joins TRBV10-1 to TRBJ1-1; D is possibly TRBD1 (6 bases). V lost 0 bases and J 2 bases, leaving 10 bases between the germline ends. The germline V gene encodes CDR1 WNHNN and CDR2 SYGVQD (reference sequence). CDR3 length: 15 residues. CDR3 residues: CASSESEGGNTEAFF. The CDR3 DNA follows: TGCGCCAGCAGTGAGTCGGAGGGGGGTAACACTGAAGCTTTCTTT.

The CDR3 sequence: CASPIWVAGGWSQETQYF. The DNA of the CDR3 is TGTGCCAGCCCCATATGGGTAGCGGGGGGTTGGTCGCAAGAGACCCAGTACTTC. The chain recombines TRBV2 with TRBJ2-5; 10 bases agree with TRBD2. Germline V lookup: CDR1 SNHLY, CDR2 FYNNEI. V shed 8 bases and J 2 bases; nucleotides not matched to a gene: 17. This CDR3 contains 18 residues.

The chain is built from TRBV4-1 and TRBJ2-2; the D is unclear. CDR3 length: 14 residues. V was trimmed by 0 bases and J by 7 bases, leaving 9 bases between them. CDR1 MGHRA and CDR2 YSYEKL come from the germline V gene. The CDR3 is CASSQEDGFGELFF. In DNA, the CDR3 is TGCGCCAGCAGCCAAGAAGATGGGTTCGGGGAGCTGTTTTTT.

This rearrangement joins TRBV19 to TRBJ1-6; 8 bases line up with TRBD1. Germline lookup yields CDR1 LNHDA and CDR2 SQIVND (reference sequence). V lost 6 bases, J lost 10 bases, and 5 bases stayed unmatched. The CDR3 extends over 13 amino acids. The CDR3 DNA reads TGTGCCAGTAGCCCGGACAGGGCGTCACCCCTCCACTTT. Translating it yields CASSPDRASPLHF.

J is TRBJ2-1 and V is TRBV5-6; 12 bases are a match to TRBD2. The CDR3 runs 16 residues. The V segment lost 1 base and the J segment 9 bases; nucleotides outside the gene matches: 8. Germline CDR1 reads SGHDT; CDR2 reads YYEEEE. The CDR3 region is CASSLYLAGGPGEQFF. The CDR3 DNA sequence: TGTGCCAGCAGCTTGTATCTAGCGGGAGGGCCGGGTGAGCAGTTCTTC.

CDR3 in amino acids: CASSLTRTSGRYNEQFF. The CDR3 nucleotides read TGTGCCAGCAGCCTGACGCGGACTAGCGGGAGGTACAATGAGCAGTTCTTC. V usage is TRBV5-4 and J usage is TRBJ2-1, with 14 bases aligning to TRBD2. This CDR3 comprises 17 residues. Germline trimming cut 4 bases from V and 4 bases from J; bases unmatched to any gene: 7. Germline loops: CDR1 SGHNT, CDR2 YYREEE (reference sequence).

The J gene is TRBJ2-5, the V gene TRBV5-1, with 8 positions matching TRBD1. V was clipped by 0 bases and J by 2 bases; unmatched bases: 3. The CDR3 loop spans 15 amino acids. The germline V gene has CDR1 SGHRS and CDR2 YFSETQ. Written as DNA, the CDR3 is TGCGCCAGCAGCTTGGTCGGACAGGGTCAAGAGACCCAGTACTTC. This sequence encodes CASSLVGQGQETQYF. Variable domain in full (rest from reference TRBV5-1 and TRBJ2-5): KAGVTQTPRYLIKTRGQQVTLSCSPISGHRSVSWYQQTPGQGLQFLFEYFSETQRNKGNFPGRFSGRQFSNSRSEMNVSTLELGDSALYLCASSLVGQGQETQYFGPGTRLLVL.

The chain recombines TRBV20-1 with TRBJ2-7; perhaps D is TRBD1 or TRBD2 (5 bases each). Trimming removed 6 bases from V and 6 bases from J, with 12 bases in between. This CDR3 is built from 11 residues. Germline CDR1 is DFQATT and CDR2 is SNEGSKA (reference sequence). The CDR3 loop reads CSARDQGEQYF. The CDR3 DNA is TGCAGTGCCCGGGACCAAGGCGAGCAGTACTTC.

This chain links TRBV5-1 with TRBJ1-1; D is perhaps TRBD1 (5 bases). Germline loops: CDR1 SGHRS, CDR2 YFSETQ. The CDR3 totals 16 residues. The V gene lost 3 bases and the J gene lost 6 bases, with 21 bases spanning the gap. The CDR3: CASSSDSVSRVAEAFF. The DNA for the CDR3 is TGCGCCAGCAGCTCTGACAGCGTGTCTAGGGTGGCTGAAGCTTTCTTT.

The CDR3 nucleotides read TGTGCCAGCTCACCATCGGAGGGAGCTTTCTTT. Protein sequence: CASSPSEGAFF. The chain joins TRBV18 to TRBJ1-1; D gene ambiguous. The length of the CDR3 is 11 residues. V was pared by 2 bases and J by 10 bases, with 8 bases between. CDR1 is KGHSH, CDR2 LQKENI, per germline.

The chain employs TRBV5-6 and TRBJ2-6, with D hard to call. Germline V gene lookup returns CDR1 SGHDT and CDR2 YYEEEE. The germline V and J ends were trimmed by 1 base and 3 bases, with 14 bases remaining between them. The CDR3 runs to 17 residues. CDR3 region: CASSLTGPLGGANVLTF. CDR3 DNA sequence: TGTGCCAGCAGCTTGACTGGCCCCCTTGGTGGGGCCAACGTCCTGACTTTC.

This chain joins TRBV25-1 and TRBJ2-3; unclear D gene. V lost 2 bases to trimming and J lost 5 bases, with 8 bases between them. The germline V gene has CDR1 MGHDK and CDR2 SYGVNS. The CDR3 is made up of 13 amino acids. The CDR3: CASSETPGDTQYF. The CDR3, as DNA: TGTGCCAGCAGTGAAACCCCGGGAGATACGCAGTATTTT.

This clone has a single count. This chain uses TRBV5-1 with TRBJ1-6, with TRBD1 matching over 8 bases. The CDR3 is 15 amino acids. The germline gives CDR1 SGHRS, CDR2 YFSETQ. V shed 4 bases, J shed 6 bases, and the junction held 6 bases outside the gene matches. CDR3 sequence reads: CASSLGQAPNSPLHF. The CDR3 nucleotides read TGCGCCAGCAGCCTGGGACAGGCGCCTAATTCACCCCTCCACTTT.

The rearrangement links TRBV7-2 to TRBJ2-3, with unresolved D. Between the trimmed V and J ends, which lost 5 bases and 1 base, there was a span of 13 bases. The CDR3 runs to 15 residues. Germline CDR1 and CDR2: SGHTA and FQGNSA. The CDR3 sequence: CASSPVRKRTDTQYF. For the CDR3, the DNA is TGTGCCAGCAGCCCAGTCAGAAAGCGCACAGATACGCAGTATTTT.

The chain couples TRBV27 to TRBJ2-7; TRBD2 agrees at 7 bases. The CDR3 has 15 amino acids. Losses at the gene ends were 5 bases for V and 2 bases for J; bases not matched to a gene: 9. The germline V gene encodes CDR1 MNHEY and CDR2 SMNVEV (reference sequence). The CDR3 nucleotides read TGTGCCAGCAGTCCGACCTGGGGGGGAGCCTACGAGCAGTACTTC. This codes for CASSPTWGGAYEQYF.

The V call is TRBV10-3, the J call TRBJ2-1, with 10 bases lining up with TRBD2. The CDR3 length is 12 residues. With 11 bases clipped from V and 8 bases from J, the junction kept 6 bases outside the gene matches. CDR1 and CDR2 from the germline V gene are ENHRY and SYGVKD. The CDR3 reads CASRTSGDEQFF. CDR3 nucleotide sequence: TGTGCCTCTAGGACTAGCGGTGATGAGCAGTTCTTC.

CDR3 sequence (DNA): TGTGCCAGCTCACCGGACAGGGCGTATAGCAATCAGCCCCAGCATTTT. Translation: CASSPDRAYSNQPQHF. This rearrangement joins TRBV18 to TRBJ1-5, with 8 bases matching TRBD1. The CDR3 totals 16 residues. Trimming took 3 bases from V and 0 from J; bases not matched to a gene: 4. CDR1 KGHSH and CDR2 LQKENI come from the germline V gene.

The genes are TRBV6-6 and TRBJ1-2; D remains unclear. V gave up 0 bases and J gave up 11 bases, with 10 bases separating them. Germline loops: CDR1 MNHNY, CDR2 SVGAGI (reference sequence). This CDR3 has 12 residues. Written as DNA, the CDR3 is TGTGCCAGCAGTTACTCGGGCGCCCAATACACCTTC. Translation gives CASSYSGAQYTF.

Only one count was recorded for this clone. The chain couples TRBV7-2 to TRBJ1-5; 7 nucleotides line up with TRBD1. The germline V gene encodes CDR1 SGHTA and CDR2 FQGNSA. V gave up 5 bases and J gave up 11 bases; unmatched junction bases: 6. CDR3 length: 12 amino acids. The CDR3 nucleotides are TGTGCCAGCAGCAGGGGGACAGCGGCCCAGCATTTT. It codes for CASSRGTAAQHF.

V gene TRBV7-9 combines with J gene TRBJ2-2, with D perhaps being TRBD1 or TRBD2 (6 bases each). This CDR3 comprises 17 residues. V lost 4 bases and J lost 0, with 15 bases in between. CDR1 and CDR2 (germline): SEHNR, FQNEAQ (reference sequence). The CDR3, as DNA: TGTGCCAGCAGCTCTGTGGGGGCGGGGCCGAACACCGGGGAGCTGTTTTTT. Translating it yields CASSSVGAGPNTGELFF.

The chain links TRBV13 to TRBJ2-5, with D uncertain. The DNA end is more similar to TRBJ2-7, so the J call may be wrong. Germline loops: CDR1 PRHDT, CDR2 FYEKMQ (reference sequence). The CDR3 is made up of 13 amino acids. This chain's CDR3 is CASSSSYPYEQYF. The CDR3 nucleotides are TGTGCCAGCAGCTCTAGTTACCCCTACGAGCAGTACTTC.

The V call is TRBV15, the J call TRBJ2-3, with a tentative D call TRBD2 (5 bases). CDR1 and CDR2 from the germline V gene are LNHNV and YYDKDF (reference sequence). This CDR3 has 15 residues. Trimming left V 5 bases short and J 7 bases short, with 19 bases between. DNA of the CDR3: TGTGCCACCAGCGCCCGGGGAATAGGCATCCATACGCAGTATTTT. Its translation is CATSARGIGIHTQYF.

The V gene is TRBV6-6, the J gene TRBJ1-5; D may be TRBD1 (5 bases). V lost 6 bases, J lost 0 bases, and 12 bases lay in between. This CDR3 comprises 15 residues. Germline CDR1 and CDR2: MNHNY and SVGAGI (reference sequence). The CDR3 sequence: CASRGHQGSNQPQHF. CDR3 nucleotide sequence: TGTGCCAGCAGAGGACATCAGGGTAGCAATCAGCCCCAGCATTTT.

In regard to this clone: Mismatch with germline at one junction end may stem from a read error. The chain carries TRBV5-1 and TRBJ1-2; the match to TRBD1 covers 7 bases. The CDR3 has 15 amino acids. CDR1 and CDR2 from the germline V gene are SGHRS and YFSETQ. The CDR3 is CASTLREGAGYGYTF. The CDR3 DNA is TGCGCCAGCACCTTGAGAGAGGGGGCAGGTTATGGCTACACCTTC.

This clone came up many times. V usage is TRBV29-1 and J usage is TRBJ1-2, with D perhaps TRBD1 (6 bases). Trimming took 4 bases from V and 0 from J, leaving 18 bases between them. Germline V lookup: CDR1 SQVTM, CDR2 ANQGSEA. The CDR3 contains 16 residues. The CDR3 DNA is TGCAGCGTTGGGGGGATCGACAGGAGCTCTAACTATGGCTACACCTTC. Encoded protein: CSVGGIDRSSNYGYTF. Full variable domain (remainder filled in from reference TRBV29-1 and TRBJ1-2): SAVISQKPSRDICQRGTSLTIQCQVDSQVTMMFWYRQQPGQSLTLIATANQGSEATYESGFVIDKFPISRPNLTFSTLTVSNMSPEDSSIYLCSVGGIDRSSNYGYTFGSGTRLTVV.

The rearrangement joins TRBV19 to TRBJ1-1; maybe TRBD1 (6 bases). The germline V and J ends were trimmed by 0 bases and 5 bases, with 13 bases remaining between them. The germline V gene has CDR1 LNHDA and CDR2 SQIVND (reference sequence). This CDR3 has 15 residues. The DNA for the CDR3 is TGTGCCAGTAGTATAGATCGGTGGGGGCGGACTGAAGCTTTCTTT. It is translated as CASSIDRWGRTEAFF. Looking up the rest from reference TRBV19 and TRBJ1-1 gives the full variable domain: DGGITQSPKYLFRKEGQNVTLSCEQNLNHDAMYWYRQDPGQGLRLIYYSQIVNDFQKGDIAEGYSVSREKKESFPLTVTSAQKNPTAFYLCASSIDRWGRTEAFFGQGTRLTVV.

The chain uses TRBV5-4 and TRBJ1-1; a weak D match, TRBD1 (6 bases). V was pared by 4 bases and J by 0 bases, with 16 bases between. CDR3 size: 16 residues. From germline, CDR1 is SGHNT and CDR2 YYREEE (reference sequence). The CDR3 sequence is CASSAFRGALNTEAFF. CDR3 in DNA: TGTGCCAGCAGCGCCTTCCGGGGGGCCCTGAACACTGAAGCTTTCTTT.